This entry lists 8 T cell receptor beta chains sequenced from one sample in a study of somatic mutations in cytotoxic T cells in rheumatoid arthritis. Data came from immunoSEQ multiplex PCR; TCRdb stores just in-frame clones and leaves some out. The table shows roughly 17,000 clones, with about 85% occurring only once. Material: CD8+ T cells sorted from blood. The source is a woman in her 40s with rheumatoid arthritis.

CDR3 bases: TGTGCCAGCAGCCTAGCCGCTCCTCAGGGGGACGAGCAGTACTTC. This gives the protein CASSLAAPQGDEQYF. The chain has TRBV13 and TRBJ2-7, with 7 bases aligning to TRBD1. V was clipped by 5 bases and J by 5 bases; unmatched bases: 12. This CDR3 is 15 amino acids long. Germline CDR1 PRHDT, CDR2 FYEKMQ (reference sequence).

The rearrangement joins TRBV7-2 to TRBJ1-2; D may be TRBD1 (6 bases). Germline CDR1 reads SGHTA; CDR2 reads FQGNSA. This CDR3 has 13 amino acids. V shed 1 base and J shed 5 bases, with 8 bases lying between them. CDR3 coding DNA: TGTGCCAGCAGCTTAGGGCAGGGGTATGGCTACACCTTC. Protein sequence: CASSLGQGYGYTF.

The chain recombines TRBV30 with TRBJ2-2; D possibly corresponds to TRBD1 (6 bases). This CDR3 has 13 amino acids. The V end was cut by 3 bases, the J end by 5 bases, with 10 bases between. Germline assignment: CDR1 GTSNPN and CDR2 SVGIG (reference sequence). Here the CDR3 reads CAWRGGETGELFF. The CDR3 DNA follows: TGTGCCTGGAGAGGGGGAGAGACCGGGGAGCTGTTTTTT.

The chain recombines TRBV6-1 with TRBJ1-2; D possibly corresponds to TRBD1 (6 bases). V was pared by 1 base and J by 4 bases, with 13 bases between. Germline loops: CDR1 MNHNS, CDR2 SASEGT. This CDR3 comprises 15 residues. In nucleotides, the CDR3 is TGTGCCAGCAGTGAAGGGGGGGGCACGGTCTATGGCTACACCTTC. Encoded protein: CASSEGGGTVYGYTF.

J is TRBJ2-3 and V is TRBV30, with D perhaps matching TRBD1 (8 bases). Trimming removed 2 bases from V and 5 bases from J, with 14 bases in between. Looked up from germline, CDR1 is GTSNPN and CDR2 is SVGIG (reference sequence). The CDR3 consists of 14 residues. CDR3 nucleotide sequence: TGTGCCTGGAGTACAGGGGGAGGGTTAGATACGCAGTATTTT. Its translation: CAWSTGGGLDTQYF.

The chain uses TRBV5-1 and TRBJ1-3; no reliable D call. V was clipped by 4 bases and J by 0 bases, with 23 bases between them. Germline CDR1 reads SGHRS; CDR2 reads YFSETQ. This CDR3 region has 19 residues. The CDR3 DNA is TGCGCCAGCAGCAGAGAGCAATTCTTTATAATTCTCTCTGGAAACACCATATATTTT. Translation gives CASSREQFFIILSGNTIYF.

CDR3 nucleotide sequence: TGCGCCAGCAGCCACGGAAGGACAGGCGAGCAGTACTTC. Protein: CASSHGRTGEQYF. The chain recombines TRBV4-1 with TRBJ2-7; 7 bases align to TRBD1. From germline, CDR1 is MGHRA and CDR2 YSYEKL. The CDR3 spans 13 residues. Trimming cost V 3 bases and J 6 bases; bases outside gene matches: 5.

This rearrangement joins TRBV10-1 to TRBJ2-3; 8 nucleotides align to TRBD1. CDR3 length: 16 amino acids. Trimming took 4 bases from V and 2 from J; bases not matched to a gene: 8. Germline assignment: CDR1 WNHNN and CDR2 SYGVQD (reference sequence). DNA of the CDR3: TGCGCCAGCAGTGGACGACAGGGGTCGGACACAGATACGCAGTATTTT. Encoded protein: CASSGRQGSDTDTQYF.